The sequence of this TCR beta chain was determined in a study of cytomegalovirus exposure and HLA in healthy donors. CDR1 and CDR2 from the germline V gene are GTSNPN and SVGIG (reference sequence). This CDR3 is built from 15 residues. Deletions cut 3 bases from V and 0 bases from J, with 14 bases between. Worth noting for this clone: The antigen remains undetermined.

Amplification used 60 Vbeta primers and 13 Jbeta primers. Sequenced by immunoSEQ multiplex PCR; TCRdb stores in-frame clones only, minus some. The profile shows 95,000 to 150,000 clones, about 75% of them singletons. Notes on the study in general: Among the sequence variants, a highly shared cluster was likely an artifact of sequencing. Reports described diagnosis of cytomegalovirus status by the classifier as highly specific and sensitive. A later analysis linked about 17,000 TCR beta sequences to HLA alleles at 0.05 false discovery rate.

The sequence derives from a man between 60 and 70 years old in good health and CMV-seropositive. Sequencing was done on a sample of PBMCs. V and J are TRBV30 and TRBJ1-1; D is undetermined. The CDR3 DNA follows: TGTGCCTGGAGGCCGACAACCTCCATGAACACTGAAGCTTTCTTT. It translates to CAWRPTTSMNTEAFF.